This T cell receptor (beta chain) comes out of a study of cytomegalovirus exposure and HLA in healthy donors. Background on the study: Researchers previously reported finding 117 million unique TCR beta sequences from about 200 million T cells. Samples from HLA-typed donors yielded about 85 million unique TCRs in an early data release.

Findings of the study overall: Another analysis was done later, and it associated 16,951 TCR beta sequences with HLA alleles at 0.05 false discovery rate.

PCR amplification relied on 60 Vbeta primers (plus 13 Jbeta primers). The protocol was immunoSEQ multiplex PCR, while the TCRdb copy is restricted to in-frame clones and leaves out a portion. The sample holds around 140,000 clones, 78% seen once. Despite likely unrecorded immune exposures, the donors were nominally healthy at the time of sampling. A remark on this clone: Its target is unknown.

The TCR was taken from a female donor in good health and CMV-seronegative. Sequenced material: PBMCs.

DNA of the CDR3: TGTGCCAGCAGTTTAACATTCCCATGGGGCGGTTATAGCAATCAGCCCCAGCATTTT. Its protein is CASSLTFPWGGYSNQPQHF. J is TRBJ1-5 and V is TRBV27, with D perhaps TRBD1 (5 bases). V was cut by 2 bases and J by 0 bases, with 20 bases left in between. This CDR3 spans 19 amino acids. Germline loops: CDR1 MNHEY, CDR2 SMNVEV (reference sequence).